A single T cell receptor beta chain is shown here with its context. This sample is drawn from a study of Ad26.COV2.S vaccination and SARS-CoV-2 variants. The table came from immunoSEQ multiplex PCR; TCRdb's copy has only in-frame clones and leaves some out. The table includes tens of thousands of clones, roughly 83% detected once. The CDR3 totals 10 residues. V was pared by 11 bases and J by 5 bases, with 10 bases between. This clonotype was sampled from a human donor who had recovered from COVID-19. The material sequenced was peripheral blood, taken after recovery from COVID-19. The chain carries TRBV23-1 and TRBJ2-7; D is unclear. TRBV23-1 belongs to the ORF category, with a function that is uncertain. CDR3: CAHYLDEQYF. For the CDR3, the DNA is TGCGCCCACTACCTGGACGAGCAGTACTTC.